The present T cell receptor (beta chain) was sequenced within a study of OX40 agonist ivuxolimab in advanced cancers. For the study at large: Every 2 weeks, patients got intravenous ivuxolimab at one of six dose levels (0.01-10 mg/kg). Study-level findings and limits: At doses 0.1 to 3.0 mg/kg, CD4+ and CD8+ clones expanded. Fewer expanded clones were found on average in CD4+ than in CD8+ T cells.

On this clone: Its specificity is unknown.

Some clones are missing from TCRdb's copy, which holds only in-frame ones; the method was immunoSEQ multiplex PCR. The table lists some 80,000 clones, 92% of them singletons, with 0.65% in the top ten. The specimen comprised CD4+ or CD8+ T cells sorted from blood, sampled in a trial of the OX40 agonist ivuxolimab. This TCR came from an adult with an advanced solid tumor such as melanoma, head and neck, liver or kidney cancer.

CDR3 in amino acids: CASSQLDTQYF. The CDR3 region has the DNA TGTGCCAGCAGCCAACTAGACACCCAGTACTTC. This chain joins TRBV11-2 and TRBJ2-5, with a weak D call TRBD2 (5 bases). This CDR3 contains 11 residues. In germline, CDR1 is SGHAT, CDR2 FQNNGV. With 5 bases removed from V and 8 bases from J, the gap between germline ends came to 9 bases.